This T cell receptor (beta chain) was recorded in a study of CD8 T cells in Susac syndrome. Healthy donors constituted the control group, matched for age and sex. TEMRA cells were enriched by FACS, while CD8+ and CD4+ T cells were obtained through a negative isolation that was performed magnetically. Deletions cut 0 bases from V and 5 bases from J, with 10 bases between. CDR3 size: 14 residues. With random hexamers, reverse transcription was performed on roughly 0.5 to 1 ug of RNA. With immunoSEQ multiplex PCR, TCR beta CDR3 was amplified across 54 Vbeta and 13 Jbeta. MiXCR, applied by TCRdb to the immunoSEQ multiplex PCR reads, yields one record per CDR3 protein. The sample contains about 110,000 distinct CDR3 sequences, less than 97% of which appear only once.

The sequencing sample was made of CD4+ T cells from PBMCs. The receptor was isolated from a human donor in good health. The V gene is TRBV12-3 or TRBV12-4, the J gene TRBJ2-5; D might be TRBD1 (7 bases). The CDR3 DNA sequence: TGTGCCAGCAGTTTAGCGGCAGGGGGGGAGACCCAGTACTTC. Its translation: CASSLAAGGETQYF.